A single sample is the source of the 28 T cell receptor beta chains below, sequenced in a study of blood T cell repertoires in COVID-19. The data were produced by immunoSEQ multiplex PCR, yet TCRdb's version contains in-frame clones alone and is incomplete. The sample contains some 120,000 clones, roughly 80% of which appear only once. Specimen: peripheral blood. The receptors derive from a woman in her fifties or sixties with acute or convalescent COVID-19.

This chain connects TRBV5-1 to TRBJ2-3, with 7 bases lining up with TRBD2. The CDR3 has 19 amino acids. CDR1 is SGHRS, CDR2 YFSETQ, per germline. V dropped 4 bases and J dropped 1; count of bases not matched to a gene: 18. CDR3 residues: CASSGERSGTMRGTDTQYF. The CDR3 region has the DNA TGCGCCAGCAGCGGAGAGCGCTCCGGGACTATGAGGGGCACAGATACGCAGTATTTT.

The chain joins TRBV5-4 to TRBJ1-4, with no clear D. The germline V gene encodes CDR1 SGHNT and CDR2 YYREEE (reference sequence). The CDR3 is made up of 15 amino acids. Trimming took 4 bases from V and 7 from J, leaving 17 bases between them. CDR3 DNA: TGTGCCAGCAGCCTTGTCGAGGGTGAATCTGAAAAACTGTTTTTT. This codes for CASSLVEGESEKLFF.

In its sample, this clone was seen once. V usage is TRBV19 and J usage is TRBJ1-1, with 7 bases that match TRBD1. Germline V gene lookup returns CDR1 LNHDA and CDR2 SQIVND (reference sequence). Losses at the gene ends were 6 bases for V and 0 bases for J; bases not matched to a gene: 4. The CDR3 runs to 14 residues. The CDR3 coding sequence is TGTGCCAGTAGACTGACAGGGATGAACACTGAAGCTTTCTTT. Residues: CASRLTGMNTEAFF.

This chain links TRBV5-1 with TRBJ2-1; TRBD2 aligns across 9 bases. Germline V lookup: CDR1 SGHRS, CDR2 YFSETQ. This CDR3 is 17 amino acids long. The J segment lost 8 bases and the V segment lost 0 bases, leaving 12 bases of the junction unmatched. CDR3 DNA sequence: TGCGCCAGCAGCTTGGTTAGCGGGGGCCCTGGAGTGGATGAGCAGTTCTTC. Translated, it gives CASSLVSGGPGVDEQFF.

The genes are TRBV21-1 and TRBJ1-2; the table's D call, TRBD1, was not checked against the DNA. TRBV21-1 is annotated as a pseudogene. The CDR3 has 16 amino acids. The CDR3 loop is CASSNSTGPSDYGYTF. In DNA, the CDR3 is TGTGCCAGCAGCAACTCGACAGGGCCTTCTGACTATGGCTACACCTTC.

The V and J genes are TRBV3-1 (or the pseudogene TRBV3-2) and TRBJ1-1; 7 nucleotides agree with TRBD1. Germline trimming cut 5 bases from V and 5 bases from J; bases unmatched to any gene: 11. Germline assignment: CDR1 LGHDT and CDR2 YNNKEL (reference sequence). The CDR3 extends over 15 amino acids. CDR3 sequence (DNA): TGTGCCAGCAGCATTAAACCGGGACAGATGACTGAAGCTTTCTTT. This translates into CASSIKPGQMTEAFF.

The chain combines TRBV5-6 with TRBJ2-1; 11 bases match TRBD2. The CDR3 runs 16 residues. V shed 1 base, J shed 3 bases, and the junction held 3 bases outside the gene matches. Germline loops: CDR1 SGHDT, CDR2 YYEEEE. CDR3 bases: TGTGCCAGCAGCTTGCGGACTAGCGGGCGCTACAATGAGCAGTTCTTC. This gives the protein CASSLRTSGRYNEQFF.

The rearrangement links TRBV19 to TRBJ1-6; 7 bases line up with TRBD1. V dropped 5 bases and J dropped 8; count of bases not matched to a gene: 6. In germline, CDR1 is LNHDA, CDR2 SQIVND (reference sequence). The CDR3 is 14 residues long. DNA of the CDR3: TGTGCCAGTAGTTCAAGACAGGGAGATTCACCCCTCCACTTT. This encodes CASSSRQGDSPLHF.

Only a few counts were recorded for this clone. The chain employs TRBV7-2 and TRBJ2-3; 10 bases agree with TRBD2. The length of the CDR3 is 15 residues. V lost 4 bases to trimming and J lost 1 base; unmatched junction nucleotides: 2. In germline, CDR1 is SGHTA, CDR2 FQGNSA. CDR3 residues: CASSSLAGGTDTQYF. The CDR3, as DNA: TGTGCCAGCAGCTCCCTAGCGGGGGGCACAGATACGCAGTATTTT.

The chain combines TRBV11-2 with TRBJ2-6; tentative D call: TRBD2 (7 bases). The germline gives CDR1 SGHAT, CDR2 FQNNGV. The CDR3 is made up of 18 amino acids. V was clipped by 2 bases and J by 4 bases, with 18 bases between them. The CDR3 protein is CASSLPRGQQSGANVLTF. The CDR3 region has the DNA TGTGCCAGCAGCTTACCGCGGGGGCAGCAGTCGGGGGCCAACGTCCTGACTTTC.

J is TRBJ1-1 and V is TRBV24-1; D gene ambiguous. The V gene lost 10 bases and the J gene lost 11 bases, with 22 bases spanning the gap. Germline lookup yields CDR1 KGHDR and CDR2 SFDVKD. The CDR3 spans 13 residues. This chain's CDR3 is CATGYTVSFDAFF. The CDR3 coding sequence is TGTGCCACTGGGTACACGGTTAGCTTTGACGCTTTCTTT.

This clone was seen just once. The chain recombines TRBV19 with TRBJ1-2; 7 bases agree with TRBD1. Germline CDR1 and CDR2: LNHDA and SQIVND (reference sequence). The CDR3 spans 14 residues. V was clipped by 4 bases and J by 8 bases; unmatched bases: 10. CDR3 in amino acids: CASSTPNRGGGYTF. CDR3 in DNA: TGTGCCAGTAGTACCCCAAACAGGGGAGGAGGCTACACCTTC. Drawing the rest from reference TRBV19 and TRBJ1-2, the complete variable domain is DGGITQSPKYLFRKEGQNVTLSCEQNLNHDAMYWYRQDPGQGLRLIYYSQIVNDFQKGDIAEGYSVSREKKESFPLTVTSAQKNPTAFYLCASSTPNRGGGYTFGSGTRLTVV.

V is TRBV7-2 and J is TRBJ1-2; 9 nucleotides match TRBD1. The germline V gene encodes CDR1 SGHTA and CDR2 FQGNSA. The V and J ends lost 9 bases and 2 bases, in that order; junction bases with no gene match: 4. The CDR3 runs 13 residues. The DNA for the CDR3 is TGTGCCAGTCGACAGGGGGGAAACTATGGCTACACCTTC. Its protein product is CASRQGGNYGYTF.

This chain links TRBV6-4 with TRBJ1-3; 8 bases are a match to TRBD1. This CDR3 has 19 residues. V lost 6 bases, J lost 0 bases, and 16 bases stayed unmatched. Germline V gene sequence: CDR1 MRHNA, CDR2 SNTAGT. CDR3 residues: CASRDTKHLQGDSGNTIYF. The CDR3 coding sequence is TGTGCCAGCAGGGACACAAAGCACTTACAGGGGGACTCTGGAAACACCATATATTTT.

In DNA form, the CDR3 reads TGTGCCAGCAGCGACCAAACTAGATTGTCCGGGGAGCTGTTTTTT. Its translation: CASSDQTRLSGELFF. The chain joins TRBV9 to TRBJ2-2; possibly TRBD2 for D (5 bases). V lost 3 bases to trimming and J lost 6 bases, with 15 bases between them. The germline V gene encodes CDR1 SGDLS and CDR2 YYNGEE. The CDR3 covers 15 residues.

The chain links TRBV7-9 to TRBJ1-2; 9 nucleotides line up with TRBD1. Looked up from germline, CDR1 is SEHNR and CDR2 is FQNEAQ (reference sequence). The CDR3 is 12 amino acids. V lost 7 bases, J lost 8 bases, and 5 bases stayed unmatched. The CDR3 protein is CASTRTGEGYTF. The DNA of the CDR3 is TGTGCCAGCACCCGGACAGGGGAAGGCTACACCTTC.

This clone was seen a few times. The chain's CDR3 is CASSVQGAQGQPQHF. Written as DNA, the CDR3 is TGTGCCAGCAGTGTACAGGGGGCGCAGGGGCAGCCCCAGCATTTT. The V call is TRBV2, the J call TRBJ1-5; 9 bases match TRBD1. CDR3 length equals 15 residues. Per germline, CDR1 SNHLY and CDR2 FYNNEI. V lost 4 bases and J lost 7; bases outside the gene matches: 8.

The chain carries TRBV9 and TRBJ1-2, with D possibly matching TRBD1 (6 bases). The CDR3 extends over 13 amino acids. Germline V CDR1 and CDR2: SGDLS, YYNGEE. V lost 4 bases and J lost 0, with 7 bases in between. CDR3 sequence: CASSNRANYGYTF. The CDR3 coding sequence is TGTGCCAGCAGCAACAGGGCTAACTATGGCTACACCTTC.

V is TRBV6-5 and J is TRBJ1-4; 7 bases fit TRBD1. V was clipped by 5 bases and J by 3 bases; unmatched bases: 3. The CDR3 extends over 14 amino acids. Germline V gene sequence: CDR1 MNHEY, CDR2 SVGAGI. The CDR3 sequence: CASSQGGSNEKLFF. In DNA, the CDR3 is TGTGCCAGCAGTCAGGGGGGATCTAATGAAAAACTGTTTTTT.

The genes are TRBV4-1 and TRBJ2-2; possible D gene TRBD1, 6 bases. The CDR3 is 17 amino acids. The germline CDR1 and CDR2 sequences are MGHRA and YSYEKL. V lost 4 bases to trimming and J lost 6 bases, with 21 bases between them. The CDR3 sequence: CASSPHYTGSWAGELFF. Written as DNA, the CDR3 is TGCGCCAGCAGCCCCCATTACACAGGGTCTTGGGCCGGGGAGCTGTTTTTT.

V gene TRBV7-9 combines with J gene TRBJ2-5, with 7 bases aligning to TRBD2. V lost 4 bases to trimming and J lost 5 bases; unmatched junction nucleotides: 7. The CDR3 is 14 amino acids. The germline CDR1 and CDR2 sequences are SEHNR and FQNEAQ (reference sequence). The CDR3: CASSSRTREETQYF. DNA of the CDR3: TGTGCCAGCAGCTCAAGGACTAGGGAGGAGACCCAGTACTTC.

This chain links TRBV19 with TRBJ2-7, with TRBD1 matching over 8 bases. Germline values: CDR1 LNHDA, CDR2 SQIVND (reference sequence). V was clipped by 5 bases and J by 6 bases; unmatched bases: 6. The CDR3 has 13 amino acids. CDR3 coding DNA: TGTGCCAGTAGTCGGGACAGGCTGGGCGAGCAGTACTTC. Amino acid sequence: CASSRDRLGEQYF. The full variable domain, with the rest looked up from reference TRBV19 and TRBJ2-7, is DGGITQSPKYLFRKEGQNVTLSCEQNLNHDAMYWYRQDPGQGLRLIYYSQIVNDFQKGDIAEGYSVSREKKESFPLTVTSAQKNPTAFYLCASSRDRLGEQYFGPGTRLTVT.

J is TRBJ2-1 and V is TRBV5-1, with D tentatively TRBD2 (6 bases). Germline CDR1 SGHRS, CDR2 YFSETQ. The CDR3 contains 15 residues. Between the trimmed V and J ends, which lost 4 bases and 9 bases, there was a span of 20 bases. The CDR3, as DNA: TGCGCCAGCAGCGATGGGACTGTTAGAGTGGCTGAGCAGTTCTTC. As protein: CASSDGTVRVAEQFF.

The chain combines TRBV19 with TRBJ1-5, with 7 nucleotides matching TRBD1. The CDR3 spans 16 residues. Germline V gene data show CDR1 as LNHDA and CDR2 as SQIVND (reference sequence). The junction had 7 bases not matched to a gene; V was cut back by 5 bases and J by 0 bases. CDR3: CASSRGTDVSNQPQHF. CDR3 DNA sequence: TGTGCCAGTAGTCGTGGGACAGATGTTAGCAATCAGCCCCAGCATTTT.

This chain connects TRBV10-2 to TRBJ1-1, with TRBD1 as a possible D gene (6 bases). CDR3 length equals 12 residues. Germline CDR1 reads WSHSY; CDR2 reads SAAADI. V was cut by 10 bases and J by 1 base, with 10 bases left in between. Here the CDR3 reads CATGQWNTEAFF. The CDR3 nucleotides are TGCGCCACCGGACAGTGGAACACTGAAGCTTTCTTT.

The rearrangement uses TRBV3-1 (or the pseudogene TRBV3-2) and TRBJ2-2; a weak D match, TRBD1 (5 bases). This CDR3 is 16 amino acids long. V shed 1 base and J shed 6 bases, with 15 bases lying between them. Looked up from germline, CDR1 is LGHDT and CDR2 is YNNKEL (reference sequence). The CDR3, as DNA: TGTGCCAGCAGCCAAGGTGCAGGGCCCCTCGCCGGGGAGCTGTTTTTT. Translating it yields CASSQGAGPLAGELFF.

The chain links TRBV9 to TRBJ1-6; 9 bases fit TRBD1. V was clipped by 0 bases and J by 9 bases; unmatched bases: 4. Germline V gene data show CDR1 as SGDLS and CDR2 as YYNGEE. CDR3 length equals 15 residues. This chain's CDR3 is CASSVETGGGSPLHF. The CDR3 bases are TGTGCCAGCAGCGTAGAGACAGGGGGTGGTTCACCCCTCCACTTT.

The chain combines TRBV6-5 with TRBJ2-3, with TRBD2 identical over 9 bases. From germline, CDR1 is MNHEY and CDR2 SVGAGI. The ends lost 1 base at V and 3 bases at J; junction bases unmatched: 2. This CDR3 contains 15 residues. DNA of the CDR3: TGTGCCAGCAGTTACTTGGCGGGGGGGACAGATACGCAGTATTTT. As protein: CASSYLAGGTDTQYF.